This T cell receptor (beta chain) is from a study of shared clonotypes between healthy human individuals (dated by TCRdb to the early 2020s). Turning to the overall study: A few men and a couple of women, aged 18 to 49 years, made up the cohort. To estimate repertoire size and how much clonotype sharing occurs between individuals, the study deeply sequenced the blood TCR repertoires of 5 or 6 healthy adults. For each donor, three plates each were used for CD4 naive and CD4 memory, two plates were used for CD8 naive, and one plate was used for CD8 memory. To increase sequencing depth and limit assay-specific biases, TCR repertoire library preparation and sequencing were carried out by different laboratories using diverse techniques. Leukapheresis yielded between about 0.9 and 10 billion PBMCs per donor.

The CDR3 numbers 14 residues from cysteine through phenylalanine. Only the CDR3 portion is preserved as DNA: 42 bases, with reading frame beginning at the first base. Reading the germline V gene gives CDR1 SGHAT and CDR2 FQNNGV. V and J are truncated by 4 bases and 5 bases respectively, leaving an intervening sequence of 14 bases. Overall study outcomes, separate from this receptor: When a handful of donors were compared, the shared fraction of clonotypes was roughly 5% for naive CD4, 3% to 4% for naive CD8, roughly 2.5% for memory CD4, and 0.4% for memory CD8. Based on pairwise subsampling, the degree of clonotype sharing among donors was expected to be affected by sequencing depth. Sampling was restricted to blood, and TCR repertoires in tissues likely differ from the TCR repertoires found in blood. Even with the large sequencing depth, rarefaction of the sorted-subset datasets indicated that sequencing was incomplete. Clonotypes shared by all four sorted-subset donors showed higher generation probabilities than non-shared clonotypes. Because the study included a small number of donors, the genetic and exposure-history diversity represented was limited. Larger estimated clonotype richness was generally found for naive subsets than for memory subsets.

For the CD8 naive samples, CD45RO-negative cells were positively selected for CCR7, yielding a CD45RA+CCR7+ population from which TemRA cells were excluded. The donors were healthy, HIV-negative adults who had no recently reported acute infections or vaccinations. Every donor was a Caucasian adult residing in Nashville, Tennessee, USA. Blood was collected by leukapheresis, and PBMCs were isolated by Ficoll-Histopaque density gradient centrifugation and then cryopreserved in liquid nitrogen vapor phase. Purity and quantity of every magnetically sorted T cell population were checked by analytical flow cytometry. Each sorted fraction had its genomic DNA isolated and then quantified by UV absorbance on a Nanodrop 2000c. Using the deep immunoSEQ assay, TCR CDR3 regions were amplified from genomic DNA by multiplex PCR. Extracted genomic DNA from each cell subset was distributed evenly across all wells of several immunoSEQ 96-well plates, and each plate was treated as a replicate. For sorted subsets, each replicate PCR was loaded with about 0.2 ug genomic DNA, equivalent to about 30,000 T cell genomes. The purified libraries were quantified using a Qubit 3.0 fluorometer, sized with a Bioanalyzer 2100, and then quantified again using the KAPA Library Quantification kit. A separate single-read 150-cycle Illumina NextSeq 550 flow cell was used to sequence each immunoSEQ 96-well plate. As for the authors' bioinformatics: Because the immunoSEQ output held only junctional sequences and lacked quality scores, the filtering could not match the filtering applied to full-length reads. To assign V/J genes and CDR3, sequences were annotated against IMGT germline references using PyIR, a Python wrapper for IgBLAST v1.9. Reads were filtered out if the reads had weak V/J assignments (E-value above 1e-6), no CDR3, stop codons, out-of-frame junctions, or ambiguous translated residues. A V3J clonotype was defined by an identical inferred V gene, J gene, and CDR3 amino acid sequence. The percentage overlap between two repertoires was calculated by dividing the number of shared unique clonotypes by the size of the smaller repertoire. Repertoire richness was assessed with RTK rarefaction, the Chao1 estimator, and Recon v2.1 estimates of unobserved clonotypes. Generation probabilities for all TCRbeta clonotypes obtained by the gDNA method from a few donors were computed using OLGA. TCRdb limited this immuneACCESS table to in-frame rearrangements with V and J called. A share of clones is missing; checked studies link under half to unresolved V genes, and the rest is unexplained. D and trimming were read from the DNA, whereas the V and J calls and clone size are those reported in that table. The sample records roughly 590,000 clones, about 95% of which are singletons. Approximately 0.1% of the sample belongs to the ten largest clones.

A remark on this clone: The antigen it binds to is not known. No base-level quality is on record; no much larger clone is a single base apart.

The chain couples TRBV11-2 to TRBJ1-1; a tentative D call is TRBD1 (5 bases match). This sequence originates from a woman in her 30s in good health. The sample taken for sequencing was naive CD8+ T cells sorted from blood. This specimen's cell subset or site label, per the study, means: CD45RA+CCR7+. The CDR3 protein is CASSSPGLGTEAFF. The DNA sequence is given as TGTGCCAGCAGCTCTCCAGGGTTGGGGACTGAAGCTTTCTTT.